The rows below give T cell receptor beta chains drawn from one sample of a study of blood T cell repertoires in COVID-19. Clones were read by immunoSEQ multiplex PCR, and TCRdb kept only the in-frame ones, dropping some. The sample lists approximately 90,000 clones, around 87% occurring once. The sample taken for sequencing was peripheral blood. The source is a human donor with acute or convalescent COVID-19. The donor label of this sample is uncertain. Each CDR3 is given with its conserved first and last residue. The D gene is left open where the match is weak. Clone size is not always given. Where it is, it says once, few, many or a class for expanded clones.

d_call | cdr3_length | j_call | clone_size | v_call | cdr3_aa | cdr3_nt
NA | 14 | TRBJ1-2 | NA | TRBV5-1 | CASSSQGGSYGYTF | TGCGCCAGCAGCTCCCAGGGAGGGAGTTACGGCTACACCTTC
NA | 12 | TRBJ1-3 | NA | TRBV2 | CASSRGRTTIYF | TGTGCCAGCAGTCGGGGGAGGACCACCATATATTTT
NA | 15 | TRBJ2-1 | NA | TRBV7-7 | CASSLVNGQGNEQFF | TGTGCCAGCAGCTTAGTTAATGGGCAGGGCAATGAGCAGTTCTTC
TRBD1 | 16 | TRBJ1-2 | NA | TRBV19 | CASSIGGQVGLDGYTF | TGTGCCAGTAGTATAGGTGGACAGGTGGGATTGGATGGCTACACCTTC
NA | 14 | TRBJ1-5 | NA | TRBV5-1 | CASSLEGVNQPQHF | TGCGCCAGCAGCTTGGAGGGAGTCAATCAGCCCCAGCATTTT
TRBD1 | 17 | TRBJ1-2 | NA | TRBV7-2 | CASSSQPGQGLDYGYTF | TGTGCCAGCAGCTCTCAACCGGGACAGGGGTTAGACTATGGCTACACCTTC
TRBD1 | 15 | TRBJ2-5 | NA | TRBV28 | CASTPPGTAQETQYF | TGTGCCAGCACTCCGCCGGGGACAGCCCAAGAGACCCAGTACTTC
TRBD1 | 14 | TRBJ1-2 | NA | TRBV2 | CASNPGQGNYGYTF | TGTGCCAGCAACCCGGGACAGGGCAACTATGGCTACACCTTC
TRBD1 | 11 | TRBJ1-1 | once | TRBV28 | CASSLTGPAFF | TGTGCCAGCAGCTTGACAGGGCCGGCTTTCTTT
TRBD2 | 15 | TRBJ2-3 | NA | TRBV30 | CAWSVGTSGTDTQYF | TGTGCCTGGAGTGTTGGGACTAGCGGTACAGATACGCAGTATTTT
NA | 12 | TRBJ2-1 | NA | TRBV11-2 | CASSPGLAVQFF | TGTGCCAGCAGTCCGGGATTAGCTGTGCAGTTCTTC
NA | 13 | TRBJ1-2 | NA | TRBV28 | CASTLQSGYGYTF | TGTGCCAGCACCCTTCAATCCGGCTATGGCTACACCTTC
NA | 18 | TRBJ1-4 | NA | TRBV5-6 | CASSLAGQGFSTNEKLFF | TGTGCCAGCAGCTTGGCCGGGCAGGGGTTTTCAACTAATGAAAAACTGTTTTTT
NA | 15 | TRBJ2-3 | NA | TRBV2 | CASSPQGPSTDTQYF | TGTGCCAGCAGTCCACAGGGACCCAGCACAGATACGCAGTATTTT
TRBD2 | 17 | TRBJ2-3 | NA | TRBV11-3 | CASSLGGRGAPTDTQYF | TGTGCCAGCAGCTTAGGGGGGCGGGGGGCCCCCACAGATACGCAGTATTTT
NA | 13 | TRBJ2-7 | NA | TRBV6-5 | CASRKTVSYEQYF | TGTGCCAGCAGGAAGACAGTCTCCTACGAGCAGTACTTC
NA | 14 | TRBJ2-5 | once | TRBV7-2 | CASSLAGARETQYF | TGTGCCAGCAGCTTAGCGGGGGCGAGAGAGACCCAGTACTTC
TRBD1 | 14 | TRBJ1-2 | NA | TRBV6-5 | CASTTQTGNYGYTF | TGTGCCAGCACGACCCAGACAGGGAACTATGGCTACACCTTC
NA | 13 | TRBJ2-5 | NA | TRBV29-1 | CSVERGMIETQYF | TGCAGCGTTGAAAGGGGCATGATAGAGACCCAGTACTTC
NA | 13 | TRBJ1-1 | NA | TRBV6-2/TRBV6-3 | CASSYSGGTEAFF | TGTGCCAGCAGTTACTCGGGGGGAACTGAAGCTTTCTTT
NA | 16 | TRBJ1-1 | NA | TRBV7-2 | CASSLSQGLVGTEAFF | TGTGCCAGCAGCCTGAGTCAGGGGCTAGTCGGCACTGAAGCTTTCTTT
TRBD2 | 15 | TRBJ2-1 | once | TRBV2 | CASIPSGGYWNEQFF | TGTGCCAGCATCCCTAGCGGGGGATACTGGAATGAGCAGTTCTTC
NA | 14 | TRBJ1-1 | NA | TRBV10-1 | CATASGLSGTEAFF | TGCGCCACCGCGTCAGGACTTTCGGGGACTGAAGCTTTCTTT
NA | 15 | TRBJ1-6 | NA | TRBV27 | CASSDRRIFNSPLHF | TGTGCCAGCAGTGACCGCAGGATCTTCAATTCACCCCTCCACTTT